This TCR beta chain came from a study of T cell changes during pregnancy in multiple sclerosis. Assay: immunoSEQ multiplex PCR; the TCRdb copy retains only in-frame clones and omits some. The data hold tens of thousands of clones, with approximately 94% observed a single time. Trimming pared 6 bases from V and 1 base from J, leaving 18 bases between. Germline lookup yields CDR1 MDHEN and CDR2 SYDVKM. The CDR3 extends over 16 amino acids. This TCR derives from a female donor with multiple sclerosis, enrolled in a pregnancy study. The sequences come from CD4+ T cells from peripheral blood mononuclear cells, collected before pregnancy. The rearrangement links TRBV28 to TRBJ1-1; D not certain. CDR3 amino acids: CASSRAGRAGNTEAFF. The DNA for the CDR3 is TGTGCCAGCAGCCGAGCTGGGAGGGCAGGGAACACTGAAGCTTTCTTT.